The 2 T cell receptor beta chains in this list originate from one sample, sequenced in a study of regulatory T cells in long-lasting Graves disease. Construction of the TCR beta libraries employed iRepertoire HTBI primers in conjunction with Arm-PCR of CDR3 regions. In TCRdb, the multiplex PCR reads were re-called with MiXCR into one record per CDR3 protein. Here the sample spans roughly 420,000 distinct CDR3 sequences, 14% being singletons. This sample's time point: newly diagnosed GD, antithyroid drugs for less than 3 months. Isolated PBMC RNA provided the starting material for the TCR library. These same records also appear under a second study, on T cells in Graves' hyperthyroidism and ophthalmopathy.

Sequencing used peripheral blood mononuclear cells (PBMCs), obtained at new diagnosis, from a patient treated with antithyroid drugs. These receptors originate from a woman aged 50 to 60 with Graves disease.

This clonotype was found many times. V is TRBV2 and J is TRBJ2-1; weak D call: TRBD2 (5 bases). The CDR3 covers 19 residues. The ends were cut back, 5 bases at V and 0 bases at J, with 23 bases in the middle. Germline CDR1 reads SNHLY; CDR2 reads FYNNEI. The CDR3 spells CASSTKGREVTSSYNEQFF. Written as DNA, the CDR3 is TGTGCCAGCAGTACAAAGGGCAGAGAGGTCACTAGCTCCTACAATGAGCAGTTCTTC.

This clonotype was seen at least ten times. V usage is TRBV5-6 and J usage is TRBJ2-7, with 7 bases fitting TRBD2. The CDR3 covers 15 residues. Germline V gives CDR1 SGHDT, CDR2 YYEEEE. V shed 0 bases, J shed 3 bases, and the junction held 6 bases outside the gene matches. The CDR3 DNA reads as TGTGCCAGCAGCTTGGGGCTAGCGGATAACTACGAGCAGTACTTC. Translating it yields CASSLGLADNYEQYF.